The clone carrying this T cell receptor (beta chain) is labeled medium-sized. V gave up 5 bases and J gave up 4 bases; unmatched junction bases: 9. This CDR3 spans 16 amino acids. Per germline, CDR1 MNHEY and CDR2 SMNVEV (reference sequence). Data came from immunoSEQ multiplex PCR; TCRdb stores just in-frame clones and leaves some out. This sample has more than 40,000 clones, with 88% found just once. The record originates from a study of PD-L1 blockade in urothelial cancer. Background on the study: Atezolizumab at 1,200 mg intravenously every 3 weeks was started by patients in 2014. Blood analysis occurred 3 weeks (second dose) and 6 weeks after treatment start.

This sample comprised PBMCs, obtained around atezolizumab (anti-PD-L1) treatment. This receptor was taken from an older woman with urothelial cancer. The chain couples TRBV27 to TRBJ2-1, with 9 bases matching TRBD2. The CDR3 region is CASSPLGREGYNEQFF. The CDR3 coding sequence is TGTGCCAGCAGTCCCCTGGGGCGGGAGGGTTACAATGAGCAGTTCTTC.